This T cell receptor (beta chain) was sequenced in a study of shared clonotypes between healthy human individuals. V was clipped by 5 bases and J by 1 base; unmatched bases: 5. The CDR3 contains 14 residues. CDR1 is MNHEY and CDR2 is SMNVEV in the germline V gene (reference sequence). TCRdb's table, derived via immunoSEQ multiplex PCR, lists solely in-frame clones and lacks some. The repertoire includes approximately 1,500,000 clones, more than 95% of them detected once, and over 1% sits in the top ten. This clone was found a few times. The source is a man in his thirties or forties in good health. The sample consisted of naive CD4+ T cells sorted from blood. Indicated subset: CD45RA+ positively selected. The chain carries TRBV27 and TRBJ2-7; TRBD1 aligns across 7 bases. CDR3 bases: TGTGCCAGCAGTCTAAAGACAGGGTCCTACGAGCAGTACTTC. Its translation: CASSLKTGSYEQYF.